The subject of this entry is one TCR beta chain. Authors' data handling: Researchers report that nucleated cell counts were estimated from reference gene primer amplification. TCRdb keeps only in-frame clones here, not all; method: immunoSEQ multiplex PCR. Clonal size and the V and J genes are those of that table, whereas D and trimming came from the DNA. The table records 270,000 or so clones, around 93% of them present only once. The sample originates from a study of blood T cell repertoires in COVID-19. This study enrolled people aged roughly 18 to 90 from about two dozen US geographic areas. Which cohort a participant joined came from the clinical history participants gave. The germline V gene encodes CDR1 SEHNR and CDR2 FQNEAQ (reference sequence). This CDR3 spans 15 amino acids. Trimming took 5 bases from V and 4 from J, leaving 15 bases between them.

The TCR sequence derives from a man aged 40-55 years who had been exposed to COVID-19. What was sequenced was PBMCs or T cells enriched from blood (not recorded which). The chain uses TRBV7-9 and TRBJ1-3, with D tentatively TRBD1 (5 bases). CDR3 in amino acids: CASSPFGTSGNTIYF. The CDR3 nucleotides are TGTGCCAGCAGCCCATTCGGGACTTCAGGAAACACCATATATTTT.